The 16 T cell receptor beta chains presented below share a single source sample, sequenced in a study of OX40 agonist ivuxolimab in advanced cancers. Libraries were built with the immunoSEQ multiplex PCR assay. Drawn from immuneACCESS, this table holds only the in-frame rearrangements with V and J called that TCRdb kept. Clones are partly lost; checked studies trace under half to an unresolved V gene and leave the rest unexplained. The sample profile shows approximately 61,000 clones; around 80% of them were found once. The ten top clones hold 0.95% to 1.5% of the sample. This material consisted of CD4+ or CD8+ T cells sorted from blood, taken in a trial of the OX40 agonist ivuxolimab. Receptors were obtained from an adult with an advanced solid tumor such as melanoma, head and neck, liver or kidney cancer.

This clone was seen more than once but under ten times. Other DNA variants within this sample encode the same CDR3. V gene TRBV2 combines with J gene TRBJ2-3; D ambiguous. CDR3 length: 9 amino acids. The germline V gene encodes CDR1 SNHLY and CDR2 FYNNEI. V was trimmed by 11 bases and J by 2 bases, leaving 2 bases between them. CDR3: CAVTDTQYF. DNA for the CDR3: TGTGCCGTCACAGATACGCAGTATTTT.

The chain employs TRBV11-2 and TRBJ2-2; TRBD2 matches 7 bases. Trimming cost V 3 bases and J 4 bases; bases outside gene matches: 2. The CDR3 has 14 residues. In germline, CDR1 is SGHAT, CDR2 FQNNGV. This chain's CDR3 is CASSFREGTGELFF. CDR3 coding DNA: TGTGCCAGCAGCTTCAGGGAGGGCACCGGGGAGCTGTTTTTT.

CDR3 bases: TGTGCCAGCAGTCTAAGCGGGTTAACTGGAAACACCATATATTTT. Its translation is CASSLSGLTGNTIYF. The chain is built from TRBV28 and TRBJ1-3; D is ambiguous. CDR3 length: 15 residues. V lost 5 bases, J lost 2 bases, and 13 bases lay in between. Germline values: CDR1 MDHEN, CDR2 SYDVKM.

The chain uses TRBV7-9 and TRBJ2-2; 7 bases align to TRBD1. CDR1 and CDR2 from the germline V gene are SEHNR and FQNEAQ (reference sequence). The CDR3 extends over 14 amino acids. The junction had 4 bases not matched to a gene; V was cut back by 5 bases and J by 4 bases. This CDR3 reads CASSLHRGTGELFF. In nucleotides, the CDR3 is TGTGCCAGCAGCCTACACAGGGGCACCGGGGAGCTGTTTTTT.

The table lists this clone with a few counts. DNA of the CDR3: TGCGCCAGCAGCCGGGACTACCGGTACCAAGAGACCCAGTACTTC. Amino acids: CASSRDYRYQETQYF. V and J are TRBV5-1 and TRBJ2-5; 7 bases are a match to TRBD2. The CDR3 is 15 amino acids. Germline CDR1 reads SGHRS; CDR2 reads YFSETQ. The V segment lost 4 bases and the J segment 0 bases; nucleotides outside the gene matches: 6.

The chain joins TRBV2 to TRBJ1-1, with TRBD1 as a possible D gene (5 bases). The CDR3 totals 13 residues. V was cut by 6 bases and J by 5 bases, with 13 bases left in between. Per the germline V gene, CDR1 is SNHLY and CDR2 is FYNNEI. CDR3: CASRTQGATEAFF. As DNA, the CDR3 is TGTGCCAGCAGAACCCAGGGTGCTACTGAAGCTTTCTTT.

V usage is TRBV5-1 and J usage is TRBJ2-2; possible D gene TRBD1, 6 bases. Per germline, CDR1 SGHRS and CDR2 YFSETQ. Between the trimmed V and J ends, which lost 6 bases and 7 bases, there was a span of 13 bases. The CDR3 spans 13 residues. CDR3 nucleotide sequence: TGCGCCAGCACCCGGTACAGGGACGGGGAGCTGTTTTTT. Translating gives CASTRYRDGELFF. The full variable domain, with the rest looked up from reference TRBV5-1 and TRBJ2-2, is KAGVTQTPRYLIKTRGQQVTLSCSPISGHRSVSWYQQTPGQGLQFLFEYFSETQRNKGNFPGRFSGRQFSNSRSEMNVSTLELGDSALYLCASTRYRDGELFFGEGSRLTVL.

The chain's CDR3 is CASTQGQEQFF. The CDR3 DNA is TGTGCCAGCACCCAGGGACAGGAGCAGTTCTTC. The chain uses TRBV6-5 and TRBJ2-1; TRBD1 aligns across 7 bases. The CDR3 runs to 11 residues. The junction had 4 bases not matched to a gene; V was cut back by 7 bases and J by 10 bases. From germline, CDR1 is MNHEY and CDR2 SVGAGI.

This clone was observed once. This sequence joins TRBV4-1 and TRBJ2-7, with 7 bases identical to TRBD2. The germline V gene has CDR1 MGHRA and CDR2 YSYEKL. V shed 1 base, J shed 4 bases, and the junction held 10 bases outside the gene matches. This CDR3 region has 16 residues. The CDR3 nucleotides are TGCGCCAGCAGCCAAGCCCCCGGGGGGTTCGCGTACGAGCAGTACTTC. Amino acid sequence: CASSQAPGGFAYEQYF.

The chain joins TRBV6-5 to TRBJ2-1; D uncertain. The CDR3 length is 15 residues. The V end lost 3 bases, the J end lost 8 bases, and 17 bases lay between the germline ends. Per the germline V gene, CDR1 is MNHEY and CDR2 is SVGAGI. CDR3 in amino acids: CASSYSGGGRDEQFF. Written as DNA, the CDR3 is TGTGCCAGCAGTTATTCAGGTGGCGGCCGCGATGAGCAGTTCTTC.

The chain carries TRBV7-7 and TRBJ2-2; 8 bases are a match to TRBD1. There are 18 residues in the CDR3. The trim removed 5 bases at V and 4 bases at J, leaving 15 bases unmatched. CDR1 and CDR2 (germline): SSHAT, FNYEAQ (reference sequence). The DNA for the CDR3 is TGTGCCAGCAGCCCCGGGACAGGTCAAGGTCGCGGCACCGGGGAGCTGTTTTTT. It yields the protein CASSPGTGQGRGTGELFF.

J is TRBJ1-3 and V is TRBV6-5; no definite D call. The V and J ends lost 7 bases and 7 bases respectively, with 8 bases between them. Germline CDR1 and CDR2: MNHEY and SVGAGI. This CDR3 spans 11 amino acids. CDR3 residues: CASIAGNTIYF. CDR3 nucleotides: TGTGCCAGCATAGCGGGGAACACCATATATTTT.

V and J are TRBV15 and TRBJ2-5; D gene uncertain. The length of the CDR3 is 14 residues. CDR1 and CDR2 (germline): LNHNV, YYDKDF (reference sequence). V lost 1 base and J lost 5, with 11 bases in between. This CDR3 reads CATSRGSTQETQYF. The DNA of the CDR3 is TGTGCCACCAGCAGAGGCAGCACCCAGGAGACCCAGTACTTC. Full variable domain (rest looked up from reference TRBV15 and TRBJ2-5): DAMVIQNPRYQVTQFGKPVTLSCSQTLNHNVMYWYQQKSSQAPKLLFHYYDKDFNNEADTPDNFQSRRPNTSFCFLDIRSPGLGDTAMYLCATSRGSTQETQYFGPGTRLLVL.

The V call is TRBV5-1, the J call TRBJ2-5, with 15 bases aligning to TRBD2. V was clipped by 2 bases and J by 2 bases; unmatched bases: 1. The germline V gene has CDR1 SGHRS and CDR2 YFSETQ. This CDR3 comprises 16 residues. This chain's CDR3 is CASSFGTSGGQETQYF. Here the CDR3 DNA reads TGCGCCAGCAGCTTCGGGACTAGCGGGGGGCAAGAGACCCAGTACTTC.

CDR3 bases: TGTGCCAGCAGCCGCCGGGACAGGAGGTACGAGCAGTACTTC. This encodes CASSRRDRRYEQYF. This sequence joins TRBV9 and TRBJ2-5, with 8 bases fitting TRBD1. With the DNA end fitting TRBJ2-7 better, the J assignment may be wrong. The CDR3 has 14 residues. Looked up from germline, CDR1 is SGDLS and CDR2 is YYNGEE.

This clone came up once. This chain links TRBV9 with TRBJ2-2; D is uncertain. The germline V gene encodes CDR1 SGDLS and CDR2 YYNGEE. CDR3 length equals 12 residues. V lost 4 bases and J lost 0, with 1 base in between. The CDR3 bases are TGTGCCAGCAGCACGAACACCGGGGAGCTGTTTTTT. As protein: CASSTNTGELFF.